These 11 T cell receptor beta chains came from one sample sequenced in a study of cytomegalovirus exposure and HLA in healthy donors. Sequencing was performed with immunoSEQ multiplex PCR; in TCRdb, only in-frame clones are kept and a portion is missing. The profile shows 160,000 or so clones, about 87% of them singletons. Sequences were obtained from PBMCs. The receptors derive from a woman younger than 45 in good health and CMV-seronegative.

V and J are TRBV29-1 and TRBJ2-5; 12 nucleotides agree with TRBD2. The CDR3 consists of 18 residues. Germline V lookup: CDR1 SQVTM, CDR2 ANQGSEA. Germline trimming cut 4 bases from V and 6 bases from J; bases unmatched to any gene: 18. The CDR3 sequence is CSVVWWLAGGPDSQTQYF. The CDR3 coding sequence is TGCAGCGTTGTCTGGTGGCTAGCGGGGGGGCCTGACAGCCAGACCCAGTACTTC.

The chain employs TRBV6-1 and TRBJ1-3; the D is unclear. V gave up 3 bases and J gave up 2 bases, with 8 bases separating them. The CDR3 loop spans 14 amino acids. Germline lookup yields CDR1 MNHNS and CDR2 SASEGT. In DNA form, the CDR3 reads TGTGCCAGCAGTGATTTCGGGGCTGGAAACACCATATATTTT. Its translation is CASSDFGAGNTIYF.

Only a few counts were recorded for this clone. The V call is TRBV7-2, the J call TRBJ2-5; D not resolved. CDR3 length equals 13 residues. The germline gives CDR1 SGHTA, CDR2 FQGNSA. V was clipped by 5 bases and J by 5 bases, with 12 bases between them. The CDR3 loop is CASSTKTRETQYF. The CDR3 DNA reads as TGTGCCAGCAGCACAAAGACAAGGGAGACCCAGTACTTC.

This clone is a singleton in its sample. V gene TRBV19 combines with J gene TRBJ2-7; 11 bases map to TRBD2. The CDR3 totals 15 residues. Per the germline V gene, CDR1 is LNHDA and CDR2 is SQIVND (reference sequence). The V segment lost 2 bases and the J segment 3 bases; nucleotides outside the gene matches: 3. The CDR3 nucleotides read TGTGCCAGTAGTATAAAGGGGACTAGCGGCTACGAGCAGTACTTC. The encoded protein is CASSIKGTSGYEQYF.

The rearrangement links TRBV2 to TRBJ1-4; 11 bases fit TRBD1. Germline CDR1 and CDR2: SNHLY and FYNNEI. Trimming took 11 bases from V and 10 from J; bases not matched to a gene: 12. This CDR3 spans 14 amino acids. The CDR3 reads CASMTSGTGGKLFF. The CDR3 DNA sequence: TGTGCCTCAATGACCTCCGGGACAGGGGGAAAACTGTTTTTT.

The V gene is TRBV19, the J gene TRBJ1-5; 12 bases are a match to TRBD1. CDR1 LNHDA and CDR2 SQIVND come from the germline V gene (reference sequence). With 6 bases clipped from V and 6 bases from J, the junction kept 9 bases outside the gene matches. The CDR3 sequence is 16 residues long. The DNA of the CDR3 is TGTGCCAGTAGGTCGTCCGGGACAGGGGGCGTTCAGCCCCAGCATTTT. Translating gives CASRSSGTGGVQPQHF.

V and J are TRBV4-1 and TRBJ1-5, with D perhaps matching TRBD1 (6 bases). The germline gives CDR1 MGHRA, CDR2 YSYEKL. Trimming shortened V by 3 bases and J by 0 bases, and 18 bases separated the two germline ends. The CDR3 has 18 amino acids. CDR3 residues: CASSHNEGGDLSNQPQHF. The CDR3 DNA sequence: TGCGCCAGCAGCCATAATGAGGGGGGGGACCTTAGCAATCAGCCCCAGCATTTT.

V usage is TRBV27 and J usage is TRBJ1-2; TRBD1 matches 10 bases. Germline V gives CDR1 MNHEY, CDR2 SMNVEV (reference sequence). The CDR3 is 15 residues long. With 6 bases clipped from V and 7 bases from J, the junction kept 11 bases outside the gene matches. The CDR3 bases are TGTGCCAGCAGCCCGACAGGGGGCTGGCAGAGTGGCTACACCTTC. Its protein is CASSPTGGWQSGYTF.

This chain uses TRBV7-6 with TRBJ1-1; a possible D gene is TRBD1 (5 bases). V was clipped by 3 bases and J by 5 bases, with 22 bases between them. The CDR3 extends over 17 amino acids. CDR1 and CDR2 from the germline V gene are SGHVS and FNYEAQ. CDR3 DNA: TGTGCCAGCAGCTTCCCGGGGACGCCTGGTGGAGGGACTGAAGCTTTCTTT. Protein: CASSFPGTPGGGTEAFF.

Only one count was recorded for this clone. The V gene is TRBV14, the J gene TRBJ2-7; a weak D match, TRBD1 (6 bases). Germline lookup yields CDR1 SGHDN and CDR2 FVKESK. Between the trimmed V and J ends, which lost 5 bases and 4 bases, there was a span of 12 bases. This CDR3 has 13 residues. The CDR3 here is CASSYSTGYEQYF. DNA of the CDR3: TGTGCCAGCAGCTATTCGACAGGTTACGAGCAGTACTTC. Looking up the rest from reference TRBV14 and TRBJ2-7 gives the full variable domain: EAGVTQFPSHSVIEKGQTVTLRCDPISGHDNLYWYRRVMGKEIKFLLHFVKESKQDESGMPNNRFLAERTGGTYSTLKVQPAELEDSGVYFCASSYSTGYEQYFGPGTRLTVT.

This chain uses TRBV18 with TRBJ1-4; tentative D call: TRBD1 (5 bases). V gave up 4 bases and J gave up 3 bases, with 9 bases separating them. The CDR3 sequence is 14 residues long. The V gene's germline CDR1 is KGHSH and CDR2 LQKENI. The DNA of the CDR3 is TGTGCCAGCTCACGGAGACAGTCTAATGAAAAACTGTTTTTT. Translation: CASSRRQSNEKLFF.